Sequencing of this TCR beta chain was carried out in a study of response to subunit inactivated influenza vaccine. TCRdb processed the RT-PCR reads anew with MiXCR; each CDR3 protein has one entry. The sample lists about 500,000 distinct CDR3 sequences; approximately 16% were seen once. V shed 2 bases, J shed 6 bases, and the junction held 3 bases outside the gene matches. This CDR3 has 14 residues. This clonotype has ten or more counts. Its specificity is unknown. General study results and limits: The study's authors posited that every seasonal influenza vaccination enlists few new T cells.

The chain links TRBV12-3 or TRBV12-4 to TRBJ1-1; 10 positions agree with TRBD1. Sequencing used CD4+ T cells sorted from PBMCs, obtained less than 30 months after vaccination. This TCR derives from a man aged 45-69 years who received an inactivated influenza vaccine. The DNA of the CDR3 is TGTGCCAGCAGTTTACGGGACAGGGGCGCTGAAGCTTTCTTT. This gives the protein CASSLRDRGAEAFF.